This T cell receptor beta chain was identified in a study of T cell clonality in common variable immunodeficiency. Points from the study as a whole: T cell subpopulation sequencing would be needed to explain CVID clonality. CVID subjects showed higher TCRbeta clonality than healthy controls. Compared with controls, CVID subjects had fewer shared TCRbeta clones.

Data came from immunoSEQ multiplex PCR; TCRdb stores just in-frame clones and leaves some out. This sample shows around 39,000 clones and no singletons; over 0.95% rests with the ten largest. Both groups were predominantly of Caucasian heritage. A note on this clone: What it binds is unknown. Germline and junction disagree at one end, which may indicate a read error.

Material for sequencing was peripheral blood mononuclear cells. The TCR comes from a person aged 18 to 75 in good health.

This CDR3 is CAGSYSDRELSPLHF. The part of the CDR3 DNA that was read is TGTGCCGGCAGTTACTCCGACAGGGAGCTTTCACCC. The genes are TRBV6-2 or TRBV6-3 and TRBJ1-6; TRBD1 aligns across 7 bases. The read ends 3 residues shy of where the CDR3 ends; the end is completed using the germline J gene. CDR3 length equals 15 residues. Germline V gene sequence: CDR1 MNHEY, CDR2 SVGEGT.